The sequence of this T cell receptor (beta chain) was determined in a study of OX40 agonist ivuxolimab in advanced cancers. About the research overall: A partial response was reached by three patients: one with hepatocellular carcinoma and two with cutaneous melanoma.

Study-wide points: Both blood CD4+ and CD8+ T cells showed clonal growth by week 6 at 0.1 to 3.0 mg/kg. Fewer expanded clones were found on average in CD4+ than in CD8+ T cells.

Germline V gene data show CDR1 as ENHRY and CDR2 as SYGVKD. CDR3 size: 14 residues. The V end was cut by 6 bases, the J end by 0 bases, with 8 bases between. Some clones are missing from TCRdb's copy, which holds only in-frame ones; the method was immunoSEQ multiplex PCR. The sample records 65,000 to 80,000 clones, about nine tenths being singletons. With respect to this clone: What it recognizes is unknown.

The source is an adult with an advanced solid tumor such as melanoma, head and neck, liver or kidney cancer. The V gene is TRBV10-3, the J gene TRBJ1-4, with D possibly TRBD1 on 6 matching bases. Here the sequenced sample was CD4+ or CD8+ T cells sorted from blood, taken in a trial of the OX40 agonist ivuxolimab. For the CDR3, the DNA is TGTGCCATCAGGGGGGGCTCAACTAATGAAAAACTGTTTTTT. Translation gives CAIRGGSTNEKLFF.